Listed below are T cell receptor beta chains from one sample, sequenced in a study of regulatory T cells in long-lasting Graves disease. TCRdb processed the multiplex PCR reads anew with MiXCR; each CDR3 protein has one entry. The table records 200,000 to 250,000 distinct CDR3 sequences, about a sixth of them present only once. The material was peripheral blood mononuclear cells (PBMCs), obtained at new diagnosis, from a patient treated with antithyroid drugs. These receptors all stem from a female donor with Graves disease. CDR3s include the opening cysteine and the closing phenylalanine or tryptophan. A D gene is named only where the DNA matches it firmly. Size is stated for part of the rows, as once, few or many counts, or as a class when the clone is expanded.

TRBJ2-7,NA,NA,TRBV28,CASSLETGLTYEQYF,TGTGCCAGCAGTTTAGAAACGGGGCTTACCTACGAGCAGTACTTC
TRBJ1-5,NA,many,TRBV2,CASRGGGNQPQHF,TGTGCCAGCAGGGGGGGGGGCAATCAGCCCCAGCATTTT
TRBJ2-1,NA,NA,TRBV11-3,CASSLVLASYEQFF,TGTGCCAGCAGCTTAGTTCTAGCGAGCTATGAGCAGTTCTTC
TRBJ1-5,NA,many,TRBV5-5,CASSMAPLSNQPQHF,TGTGCCAGCAGCATGGCACCGCTAAGCAATCAGCCCCAGCATTTT
TRBJ1-2,NA,many,TRBV12-3/TRBV12-4,CASGGGGGYTF,TGTGCCAGCGGCGGGGGGGGTGGCTACACCTTC
TRBJ1-1,NA,many,TRBV18,CASSPYSGHPYGENTEAFF,TGTGCCAGCTCACCTTATTCGGGACATCCATACGGGGAGAACACTGAAGCTTTCTTT
TRBJ2-2,NA,many,TRBV19,CASSTMGSEAGELFF,TGTGCCAGTAGTACGATGGGTAGCGAGGCCGGGGAGCTGTTTTTT
TRBJ2-1,NA,many,TRBV9,CASSFGNSNNEQFF,TGTGCCAGCAGCTTCGGGAATTCTAACAATGAGCAGTTCTTC
TRBJ2-7,TRBD1,many,TRBV12-3/TRBV12-4,CASSYRGVREQYF,TGTGCCAGCAGTTACAGGGGGGTGAGAGAGCAGTACTTC
TRBJ2-2,NA,many,TRBV3-1,CASTIGASMLTGELFF,TGTGCCAGCACCATAGGGGCCTCCATGCTCACCGGGGAGCTGTTTTTT
TRBJ2-1,NA,once,TRBV11-2,CASSPPGGPGYNEQFF,TGTGCCAGCAGCCCGCCCGGGGGCCCTGGCTACAATGAGCAGTTCTTC
TRBJ1-4,NA,many,TRBV19,CASSPDADSHNEKLFF,TGTGCCAGTAGTCCAGACGCGGACTCCCATAATGAAAAACTGTTTTTT
TRBJ2-1,NA,many,TRBV4-3,CASSREWGNEQFF,TGCGCCAGCAGCCGCGAGTGGGGCAATGAGCAGTTCTTC
TRBJ1-5,NA,many,TRBV6-2/TRBV6-3,CASSYSGTHQPQHF,TGTGCCAGCAGTTACTCGGGGACCCATCAGCCCCAGCATTTT
TRBJ1-2,NA,many,TRBV2,CASRLGTPNYGYTF,TGTGCCAGCAGGCTCGGGACACCTAACTATGGCTACACCTTC
TRBJ2-7,NA,many,TRBV7-6,CASSLGRSYEQYF,TGTGCCAGCAGTTTAGGTCGCTCCTACGAGCAGTACTTC
TRBJ2-3,NA,many,TRBV9,CASSVGLTDTQYF,TGTGCCAGCAGCGTCGGCCTCACAGATACGCAGTATTTT
TRBJ2-1,TRBD2,many,TRBV9,CASSSRTSGTGRGRYEQFF,TGTGCCAGCAGCTCCAGGACTAGCGGGACAGGGCGAGGTAGATATGAGCAGTTCTTC
TRBJ2-7,NA,many,TRBV4-2,CASSQDLAEGSYEQYF,TGTGCCAGCAGCCAAGATCTTGCAGAGGGCTCCTACGAGCAGTACTTC
TRBJ2-2,TRBD1,many,TRBV10-3,CAISGAGTGATGELFF,TGTGCCATCAGTGGGGCCGGGACAGGAGCCACCGGGGAGCTGTTTTTT
TRBJ2-1,TRBD2,many,TRBV12-3/TRBV12-4,CASTPSPSGPYNEQFF,TGTGCCAGCACCCCGTCCCCTAGCGGTCCCTACAATGAGCAGTTCTTC
TRBJ2-1,TRBD2,many,TRBV24-1,CATSPLGGRGYNEQFF,TGTGCCACCAGTCCCTTAGGCGGGAGAGGGTACAATGAGCAGTTCTTC
TRBJ2-5,TRBD1,many,TRBV28,CASSRTGDETQYF,TGTGCCAGCAGTAGGACAGGGGATGAGACCCAGTACTTC
TRBJ2-5,TRBD1,many,TRBV20-1,CSAPGTGARETQYF,TGCAGTGCCCCCGGGACAGGGGCGAGGGAGACCCAGTACTTC
TRBJ2-2,TRBD1,few,TRBV4-3,CASSRTGEELFF,TGCGCCAGCAGCCGGACAGGAGAGGAGCTGTTTTTT
TRBJ1-2,NA,few,TRBV20-1,CSASIPGFTNYGYTF,TGCAGTGCTAGTATTCCAGGGTTCACTAACTATGGCTACACCTTC
TRBJ2-2,NA,many,TRBV7-2,CASSPRDLNTGELFF,TGTGCCAGCAGCCCTCGGGACTTGAACACCGGGGAGCTGTTTTTT
TRBJ2-3,TRBD2,many,TRBV7-2,CASSKRLAGITDTQYF,TGTGCCAGCAGCAAACGACTAGCGGGAATCACAGATACGCAGTATTTT
TRBJ1-1,TRBD1,many,TRBV5-1,CASSAQGASTEAFF,TGCGCCAGCAGCGCCCAGGGGGCAAGTACTGAAGCTTTCTTT
TRBJ1-2,NA,many,TRBV30,CAWRVTGSGYGYTF,TGTGCCTGGAGAGTAACGGGTTCTGGCTATGGCTACACCTTC
TRBJ2-7,TRBD2,NA,TRBV11-3,CASKEAGDYYEQYF,TGTGCCAGCAAGGAAGCGGGAGATTACTACGAGCAGTACTTC
TRBJ2-1,NA,many,TRBV11-3,CASSLVSNEQFF,TGTGCCAGCAGCTTAGTCAGTAATGAGCAGTTCTTC
TRBJ2-3,TRBD2,many,TRBV7-8,CASSPLGLAGRF,TGTGCCAGCAGCCCCTTGGGACTAGCGGGACGATTT
TRBJ2-7,NA,NA,TRBV7-2,CASSLDRLDLSYEQYF,TGTGCCAGCAGCTTAGATCGTCTGGACTTATCCTACGAGCAGTACTTC
TRBJ2-2,NA,many,TRBV7-2,CASSLGGTANTGKLFF,TGTGCCAGCAGCTTAGGGGGCACCGCGAACACCGGGAAGCTGTTTTTT
TRBJ1-1,NA,NA,TRBV18,CASSNGRGNTEAFF,TGTGCCAGCTCAAACGGACGGGGAAACACTGAAGCTTTCTTT
TRBJ2-7,TRBD2,many,TRBV11-3,CASSLFLAGEQYF,TGTGCCAGCAGCTTGTTCCTAGCGGGCGAGCAGTACTTC
TRBJ2-1,NA,many,TRBV7-2,CASSLQEQQFF,TGTGCCAGCAGCTTGCAGGAGCAGCAGTTCTTC
TRBJ1-1,NA,many,TRBV6-2/TRBV6-3,CASSEVPGAAFF,TGTGCCAGCAGTGAAGTTCCGGGGGCTGCTTTCTTT
TRBJ2-3,NA,many,TRBV28,CASMAERGTDTQYF,TGTGCCAGTATGGCTGAGCGAGGGACAGATACGCAGTATTTT
TRBJ1-5,NA,many,TRBV3-1,CASSHGLTGTVPQHF,TGTGCCAGCAGCCACGGACTAACAGGCACGGTGCCCCAGCATTTT
TRBJ1-5,NA,many,TRBV3-1,CASSQAQGIQHF,TGTGCCAGCAGCCAAGCTCAGGGTATCCAGCATTTT
TRBJ1-3,NA,many,TRBV28,CASSEVLLGNTIYF,TGTGCCAGCAGTGAGGTTCTCCTCGGAAACACCATATATTTT
TRBJ2-1,NA,NA,TRBV13,CASSLGASSGDNEQFF,TGTGCCAGCAGCTTAGGGGCTAGCTCTGGGGATAATGAGCAGTTCTTC
TRBJ1-1,NA,many,TRBV30,CAWSVLGTTNTEAFF,TGTGCCTGGAGTGTACTGGGGACAACGAACACTGAAGCTTTCTTT
TRBJ2-5,NA,many,TRBV13,CASSLGDGQPRGETQYF,TGTGCCAGCAGCTTAGGCGACGGACAGCCCCGGGGGGAGACCCAGTACTTC
TRBJ2-7,NA,many,TRBV11-2,CASSLTQGNEQYF,TGTGCCAGCAGCCTAACACAGGGCAACGAGCAGTACTTC
TRBJ2-5,NA,many,TRBV5-1,CASSAGTQGETQYF,TGCGCCAGCAGCGCAGGGACTCAGGGAGAGACCCAGTACTTC
TRBJ2-1,TRBD2,few,TRBV4-1,CASSLYGTSGTGGFFF,TGCGCCAGCAGCCTATACGGGACTAGCGGGACCGGAGGATTTTTCTTC
TRBJ2-2,NA,many,TRBV19,CASSTRLGSGELFF,TGTGCCAGTAGTACCCGACTAGGTTCCGGGGAGCTGTTTTTT
TRBJ1-6,TRBD1,many,TRBV20-1,CSASSGDRGYSPLHF,TGCAGTGCCTCCAGCGGGGACAGGGGCTATTCACCCCTCCACTTT
TRBJ2-3,TRBD2,many,TRBV12-3/TRBV12-4,CASSLLLAGTDTQYF,TGTGCCAGCAGTTTGTTACTAGCGGGCACAGATACGCAGTATTTT
TRBJ1-1,TRBD1,few,TRBV6-1,CASNVNRGTEAFF,TGTGCCAGCAACGTCAACAGGGGCACTGAAGCTTTCTTT
TRBJ2-1,NA,many,TRBV11-2,CASSRQRVNEQFF,TGTGCCAGCAGCCGCCAGCGGGTCAATGAGCAGTTCTTC
TRBJ2-2,NA,few,TRBV4-3,CASSPRAGNTGELFF,TGCGCCAGCAGCCCAAGGGCAGGGAACACCGGGGAGCTGTTTTTT
TRBJ2-3,NA,many,TRBV2,CASSLSGSTDTQYF,TGTGCCAGCAGCTTAAGCGGAAGCACAGATACGCAGTATTTT
TRBJ2-5,NA,few,TRBV19,CASSIVKGTFQETQYF,TGTGCCAGTAGTATAGTAAAGGGTACCTTCCAAGAGACCCAGTACTTC